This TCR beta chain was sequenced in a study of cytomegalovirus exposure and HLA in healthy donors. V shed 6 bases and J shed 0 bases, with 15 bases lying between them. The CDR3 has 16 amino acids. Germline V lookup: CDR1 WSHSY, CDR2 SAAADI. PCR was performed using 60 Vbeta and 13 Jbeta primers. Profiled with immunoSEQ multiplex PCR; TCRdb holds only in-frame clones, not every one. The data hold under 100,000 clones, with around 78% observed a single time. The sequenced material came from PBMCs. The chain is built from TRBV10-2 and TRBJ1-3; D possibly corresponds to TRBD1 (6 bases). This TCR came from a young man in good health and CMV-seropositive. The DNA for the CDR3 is TGCGCCAGCAGGGGAAACAGGGAGAACTCTGGAAACACCATATATTTT. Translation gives CASRGNRENSGNTIYF.